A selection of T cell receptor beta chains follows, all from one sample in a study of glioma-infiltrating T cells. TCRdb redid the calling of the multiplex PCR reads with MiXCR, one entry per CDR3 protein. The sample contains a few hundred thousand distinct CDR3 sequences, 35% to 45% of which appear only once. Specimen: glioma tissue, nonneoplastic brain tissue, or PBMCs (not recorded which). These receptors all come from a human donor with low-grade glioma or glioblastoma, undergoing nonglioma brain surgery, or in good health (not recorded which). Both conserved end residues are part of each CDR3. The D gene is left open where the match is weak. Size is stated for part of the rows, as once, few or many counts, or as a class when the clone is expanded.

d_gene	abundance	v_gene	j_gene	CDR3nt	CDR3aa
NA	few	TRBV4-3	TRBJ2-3	TGCGCCAGCAGCCTGGGGGAGCAACGGGATACGCAGTATTTT	CASSLGEQRDTQYF
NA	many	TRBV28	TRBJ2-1	TGTGCCAGCAGTTTACCCCATCGAGTCAATGAGCAGTTCTTC	CASSLPHRVNEQFF
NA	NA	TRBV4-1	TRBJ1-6	TGCGCCAGCAGCCAAGAACCGGGTGTCTCACCCCTCCACTTT	CASSQEPGVSPLHF
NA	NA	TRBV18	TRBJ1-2	TGTGCCAGCTCACCCTTGGGACCGACTGAACGGAACTATGGCTACACCTTC	CASSPLGPTERNYGYTF
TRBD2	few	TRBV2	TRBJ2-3	TGTGCCAGCAGCGGACTAGCGGACCGCACAGATACGCAGTATTTT	CASSGLADRTDTQYF
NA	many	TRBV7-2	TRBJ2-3	TGTGCCAGCAGCCCCGCGGCAGATACGCAGTATTTT	CASSPAADTQYF
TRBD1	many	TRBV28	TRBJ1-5	TGTGCCAGCAGTTTAGGGACAGGGTCAGGCGGACAGCCCCAGCATTTT	CASSLGTGSGGQPQHF
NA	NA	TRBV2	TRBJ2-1	TGTGCCAGCAGGGCTACCTCGTACAATGAGCAGTTCTTC	CASRATSYNEQFF
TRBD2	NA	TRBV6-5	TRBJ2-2	TGTGCCAGCACCCTAGCGGGGAACACCGGGGATCTGTTTTTT	CASTLAGNTGDLFF
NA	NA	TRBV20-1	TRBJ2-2	TGCAGTGCCCTCTCCTTGGCCAAGACCGGGGAGCTGTTTTTT	CSALSLAKTGELFF
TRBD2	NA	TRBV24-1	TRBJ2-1	TGTGCCACCAGTGACATTAGCGGGAGATTCGCCTACAATGAGCAGTTCTTC	CATSDISGRFAYNEQFF
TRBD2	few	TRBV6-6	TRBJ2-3	TGTGCCAGCAGTTACACAGGACTAGCGGGAGCCGTAACAGATACGCAGTATTTT	CASSYTGLAGAVTDTQYF
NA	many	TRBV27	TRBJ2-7	TGTGCCAGCAGTTTACAGGCCGGGTGGCACGAGCAGTACTTC	CASSLQAGWHEQYF
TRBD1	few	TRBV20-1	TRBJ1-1	TGCAGTGCCACGCAGGGGGACACTGAAGCTTTCTTT	CSATQGDTEAFF
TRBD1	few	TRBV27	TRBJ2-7	TGTGCCAGCAGTTTATACAGGGGGCCCTACGAGCAGTACTTC	CASSLYRGPYEQYF
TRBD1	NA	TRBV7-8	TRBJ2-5	TGTGCCTCAAAGACAGGGTTGATCGAGACCCAGTACTTC	CASKTGLIETQYF
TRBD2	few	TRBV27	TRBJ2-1	TGTGCCAGCAGTTTAGGCGGGAGGGCCGAGGATGAGCAGTTCTTC	CASSLGGRAEDEQFF
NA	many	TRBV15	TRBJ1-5	TGTGCCACCAGCAGAGATGGAGGGCAGCCCCAGCATTTT	CATSRDGGQPQHF
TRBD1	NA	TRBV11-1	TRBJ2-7	TGTGCCAGCAGCTTACAGGGGGTATCCTACGAGCAGTACTTC	CASSLQGVSYEQYF
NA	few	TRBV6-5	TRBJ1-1	TGTGCTAGCAGTTATCGGGATGACACTGAAGCTTTCTTT	CASSYRDDTEAFF
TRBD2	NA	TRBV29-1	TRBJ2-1	TGCAGCGCCGGGGGTAGCGGGAGCGGTAATGAGCAGTTCTTC	CSAGGSGSGNEQFF
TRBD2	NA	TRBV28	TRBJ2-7	TGTGCCAGCAGTTTGGTCCAGGGGGAAATACTAGCGGGAGGTCCCTACGAGCAGTACTTC	CASSLVQGEILAGGPYEQYF
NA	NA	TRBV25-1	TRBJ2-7	TGTCCCAGCAGTACTTGGACTGGTTACGAGCAGTACTTC	CPSSTWTGYEQYF
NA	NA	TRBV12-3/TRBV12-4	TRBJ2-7	TGTGCCAGCAGTCGACACATGTACGAGCAGTACTTC	CASSRHMYEQYF
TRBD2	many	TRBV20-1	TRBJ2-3	TGCAGTGCCTGGACTAGCGCAACAGATACGCAGTATTTT	CSAWTSATDTQYF
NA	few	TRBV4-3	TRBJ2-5	TGCGCCAGCAGCCAAGCTGGGACCTACGAAGAGACCCAGTACTTC	CASSQAGTYEETQYF
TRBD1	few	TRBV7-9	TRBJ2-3	TGTGCCAGCAGCGTGGGACAGAGCACAGATACGCAGTATTTT	CASSVGQSTDTQYF
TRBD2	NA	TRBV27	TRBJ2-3	TGTGCCAGCTGGACTAGCGGGAGGAATACGCAGTATTTT	CASWTSGRNTQYF
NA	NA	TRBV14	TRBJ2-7	TGTGCCAGCAGCCGCCCGGGGTCCGATTCCTACGAGCAGTACTTC	CASSRPGSDSYEQYF
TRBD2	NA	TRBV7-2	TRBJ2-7	TGTGCCAGCAGCCAGGGGACTAGCGGGTTCTACGAGCAGTACTTC	CASSQGTSGFYEQYF
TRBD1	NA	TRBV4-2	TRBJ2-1	TGTGCCAGCAGCCACGCGACAGGGGTTCGCACCTACGAGCAGTTCTTC	CASSHATGVRTYEQFF
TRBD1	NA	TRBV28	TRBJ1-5	TGTGCCAGCGGAGAGACAGGGGGATATCAGCCCCAGCATTTT	CASGETGGYQPQHF
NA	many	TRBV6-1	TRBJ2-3	TGTGCCAGCAGCCACAGACGGGACTCAGATACGCAGTATTTT	CASSHRRDSDTQYF
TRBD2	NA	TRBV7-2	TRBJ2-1	TGTGCCAGCAGCTTTATAGCTAGCGGGTATGAGCAGTTCTTC	CASSFIASGYEQFF
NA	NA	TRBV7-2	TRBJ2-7	TGTGCCAGCATCTCCCCGGGAAATCGGGTACGCGAGCAGTACTTC	CASISPGNRVREQYF
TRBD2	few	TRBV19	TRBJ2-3	TGTGCCAGCTCAGTCCGGGGACTAGCGAGTACAAGGTCTGATACGCAGTATTTT	CASSVRGLASTRSDTQYF
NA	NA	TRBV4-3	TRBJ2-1	TGCGCCAGCAGCCAAGAAGTAACGCGGTGGGAGCAGTTCTTC	CASSQEVTRWEQFF
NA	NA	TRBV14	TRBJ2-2	TGTGCCAGCAGCCAAGACTGGAACACCGGGGAGCTGTTTTTT	CASSQDWNTGELFF
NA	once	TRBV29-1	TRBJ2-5	TGCAGCGTTAGGGGGTTCCCGGCGGAAGAGACCCAGTACTTC	CSVRGFPAEETQYF
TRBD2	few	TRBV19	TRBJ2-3	TGTGCCAGTACCCTCACTAGCGGGAGGGCAGATACGCAGTATTTT	CASTLTSGRADTQYF
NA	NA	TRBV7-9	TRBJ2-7	TGTGCCAGCAGCCTTGGACGGGATACCTACGAGCAGTACTTC	CASSLGRDTYEQYF
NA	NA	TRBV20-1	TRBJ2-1	TGCAGTGCTAGACTCGTCTTCACTGAGCAGTTCTTC	CSARLVFTEQFF
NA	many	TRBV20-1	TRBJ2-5	TGCAGTGCTAGAGTGGTGGAGACCCAGTACTTC	CSARVVETQYF
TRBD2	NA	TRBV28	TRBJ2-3	TGTGCCAGCAGTTCCCGGAGTTGGGCGGGAGGGCCTGGAGATACGCAGTATTTT	CASSSRSWAGGPGDTQYF
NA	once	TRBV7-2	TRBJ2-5	TGTGCCAGCAGCTTACTGGGACTCCGAGAGACCCAGTACTTC	CASSLLGLRETQYF
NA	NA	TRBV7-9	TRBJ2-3	TGTGCCAGCAGAAAGACCCATACGCAGTATTTT	CASRKTHTQYF
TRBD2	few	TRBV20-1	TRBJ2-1	TGCAGTGCCCTTGTCCTAGCGGGAGCGCAATACAATGAGCAGTTCTTC	CSALVLAGAQYNEQFF
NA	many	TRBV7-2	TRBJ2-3	TGTGCCAGCAGCCACCTCTCGACTAACACAGATACGCAGTATTTT	CASSHLSTNTDTQYF
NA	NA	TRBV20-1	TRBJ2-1	TGCAGTGCTCCAGGACAGCCTGACCCTTGGCAGAAAGAGACCCAGTTCTTC	CSAPGQPDPWQKETQFF
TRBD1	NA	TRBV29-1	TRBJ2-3	TGCAGCGTTGAGCTGACGTGGACAGGGGCCAGCACAGATACGCAGTATTTT	CSVELTWTGASTDTQYF
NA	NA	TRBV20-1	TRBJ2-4	TGCAGTGCTCCCCGAAGGGCAGAAGAAGTTCAGTACTTC	CSAPRRAEEVQYF
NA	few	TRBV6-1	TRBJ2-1	TGTGCCAGCAGTGGCGGGACACCTGAGCAGTTCTTC	CASSGGTPEQFF
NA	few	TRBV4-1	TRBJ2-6	TGCGCCAGCAGCCAGACCACAGGGTCCGGGGCCAACGTCCTGACTTTC	CASSQTTGSGANVLTF
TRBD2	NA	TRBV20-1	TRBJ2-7	TGCAGTGCTAGAGACCCCTGGACTAGCGGGAGTTTCAATGAGCAGTACTTC	CSARDPWTSGSFNEQYF
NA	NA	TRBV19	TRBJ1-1	TGTGCCAGTAGTCCTCGTGGGCTCGGGGTCACTGAAGCTTTCTTT	CASSPRGLGVTEAFF
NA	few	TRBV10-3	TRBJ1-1	TGTGCCATCGGGGCCCCGCGGGGCACTGAAGCTTTCTTT	CAIGAPRGTEAFF
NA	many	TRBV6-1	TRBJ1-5	TGTGCCAGCAGTCCCGAAGGGCCCCAGCATTTT	CASSPEGPQHF
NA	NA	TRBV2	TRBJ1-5	TGTGCCAGCAGTGGGACTCATCAGCCCCAGCATTTT	CASSGTHQPQHF
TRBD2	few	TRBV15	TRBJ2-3	TGTGCCACCAGCACCCGGGGTCTAGCGGATAGCACAGATACGCAGTATTTT	CATSTRGLADSTDTQYF
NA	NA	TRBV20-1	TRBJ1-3	TGCAGTGCTAATCGCTGGACATTTGGAAACACCATATATTTT	CSANRWTFGNTIYF